This T cell receptor (beta chain) was documented in a study of blood T cell repertoires in COVID-19. Study as a whole: Sites in the United States, Italy and Spain provided acute and convalescent COVID-19 samples.

The germline V gene has CDR1 MDHEN and CDR2 SYDVKM. V lost 7 bases to trimming and J lost 1 base, with 11 bases between them. The CDR3 length is 14 residues. Method: immunoSEQ multiplex PCR; TCRdb's copy keeps in-frame clones and lacks some. The profile shows approximately 280,000 clones, around 85% of them singletons. The sample consisted of peripheral blood. The clonotype originates from a man aged 50 or older with active or convalescent COVID-19. The rearrangement uses TRBV28 and TRBJ1-5; no clear D. CDR3 nucleotides: TGTGCCAGCACTCTCCCGAGAAGCAATCAGCCCCAGCATTTT. This codes for CASTLPRSNQPQHF.